A single sample is the source of the 10 T cell receptor beta chains below, sequenced in a study of CD8+ T cells in alopecia areata. The treatment is: oral pan-JAK inhibitor, 5-10 mg twice daily. cDNA serving as the sequencing template came from extracted, reverse transcribed RNA. Profiled with immunoSEQ multiplex PCR; TCRdb holds only in-frame clones, not every one. The top ten clones hold roughly 0.5% of a sample with over 100,000 clones, approximately 53% of them seen once. The sample in question was CD4+ T cells sorted from blood, obtained at week 4, from a patient treated with tofacitinib. These receptors were collected from a human donor with alopecia areata.

This sequence joins TRBV30 and TRBJ1-1, with D hard to call. CDR3 size: 12 residues. Germline V lookup: CDR1 GTSNPN, CDR2 SVGIG (reference sequence). Trimming removed 7 bases from V and 3 bases from J, with 12 bases in between. CDR3 residues: CASRGFDTEAFF. The DNA of the CDR3 is TGTGCCTCCAGAGGTTTTGACACTGAAGCTTTCTTT. Complete variable domain (other parts from reference TRBV30 and TRBJ1-1): SQTIHQWPATLVQPVGSPLSLECTVEGTSNPNLYWYRQAAGRGLQLLFYSVGIGQISSEVPQNLSASRPQDRQFILSSKKLLLSDSGFYLCASRGFDTEAFFGQGTRLTVV.

V gene TRBV29-1 combines with J gene TRBJ2-3; 10 bases are shared with TRBD2. Germline CDR1 and CDR2: SQVTM and ANQGSEA. The V segment lost 1 base and the J segment 6 bases; nucleotides outside the gene matches: 7. The CDR3 extends over 15 amino acids. CDR3 region: CSVEGASGSRDTQYF. The CDR3 coding sequence is TGCAGCGTTGAAGGGGCTAGCGGGAGTAGGGATACGCAGTATTTT.

This clone was recorded a few times. The CDR3 reads CSGEQGSGAEAFF. As DNA, the CDR3 is TGCAGCGGAGAACAGGGGAGTGGTGCTGAAGCTTTCTTT. The V and J genes are TRBV29-1 and TRBJ1-1; 7 bases are shared with TRBD1. The CDR3 is 13 amino acids. Germline-derived CDR1 and CDR2 are SQVTM and ANQGSEA. The junction had 11 bases not matched to a gene; V was cut back by 7 bases and J by 6 bases.

The J gene is TRBJ2-1, the V gene TRBV4-2, with TRBD2 identical over 7 bases. Unmatched junction bases numbered 6, after V lost 1 base and J lost 0 bases. CDR3 size: 17 residues. The germline V gene has CDR1 LGHNA and CDR2 YNFKEQ. The CDR3 DNA reads as TGTGCCAGCAGCCAAGGGGTGGGGACTACCTCCTACAATGAGCAGTTCTTC. Translation gives CASSQGVGTTSYNEQFF.

This clone has only a few counts. This chain joins TRBV4-1 and TRBJ2-1, with D possibly TRBD1 on 5 matching bases. Germline V gene data show CDR1 as MGHRA and CDR2 as YSYEKL. The V end was cut by 8 bases, the J end by 1 base, with 18 bases between. This CDR3 is 16 amino acids long. This chain's CDR3 is CASSRVDILSYNEQFF. The CDR3 DNA sequence: TGCGCCAGCTCCCGGGTGGACATCTTATCCTACAATGAGCAGTTCTTC.

This clone has a handful of counts. The CDR3 region is CASSSTGDTQYF. DNA of the CDR3: TGTGCCAGCAGTTCCACAGGAGATACGCAGTATTTT. V gene TRBV7-7 combines with J gene TRBJ2-3; possibly TRBD1 for D (5 bases). CDR3 length: 12 residues. Looked up from germline, CDR1 is SSHAT and CDR2 is FNYEAQ (reference sequence). V lost 6 bases to trimming and J lost 5 bases, with 9 bases between them.

The chain couples TRBV30 to TRBJ2-6; no clear D. Looked up from germline, CDR1 is GTSNPN and CDR2 is SVGIG (reference sequence). Trimming removed 1 base from V and 0 bases from J, with 10 bases in between. The CDR3 sequence is 16 residues long. The CDR3 DNA reads TGTGCCTGGAGTGGGCTCGAGGCCTCTGGGGCCAACGTCCTGACTTTC. Translation: CAWSGLEASGANVLTF.

In its sample, this clone was seen a few times. The chain combines TRBV5-1 with TRBJ2-7; D unclear. The CDR3 spans 12 residues. V dropped 0 bases and J dropped 5 bases, with 6 bases sitting between them. The V gene's germline CDR1 is SGHRS and CDR2 YFSETQ. This CDR3 reads CASSLVSHEQYF. In DNA form, the CDR3 reads TGCGCCAGCAGCTTGGTGTCCCACGAGCAGTACTTC.

This chain joins TRBV18 and TRBJ1-1; D unresolved. Germline CDR1 and CDR2: KGHSH and LQKENI. CDR3 size: 13 residues. Trimming left V 2 bases short and J 5 bases short, with 9 bases between. The CDR3: CASSPGVGTEAFF. The DNA for the CDR3 is TGTGCCAGCTCACCAGGGGTGGGGACTGAAGCTTTCTTT.

The chain is built from TRBV18 and TRBJ2-1, with 7 positions matching TRBD2. This CDR3 contains 15 residues. Germline V gene data show CDR1 as KGHSH and CDR2 as LQKENI. V shed 4 bases, J shed 0 bases, and the junction held 3 bases outside the gene matches. Here the CDR3 DNA reads TGTGCCAGCTCACTGGGGGGGACCTCCTACAATGAGCAGTTCTTC. Protein sequence: CASSLGGTSYNEQFF.